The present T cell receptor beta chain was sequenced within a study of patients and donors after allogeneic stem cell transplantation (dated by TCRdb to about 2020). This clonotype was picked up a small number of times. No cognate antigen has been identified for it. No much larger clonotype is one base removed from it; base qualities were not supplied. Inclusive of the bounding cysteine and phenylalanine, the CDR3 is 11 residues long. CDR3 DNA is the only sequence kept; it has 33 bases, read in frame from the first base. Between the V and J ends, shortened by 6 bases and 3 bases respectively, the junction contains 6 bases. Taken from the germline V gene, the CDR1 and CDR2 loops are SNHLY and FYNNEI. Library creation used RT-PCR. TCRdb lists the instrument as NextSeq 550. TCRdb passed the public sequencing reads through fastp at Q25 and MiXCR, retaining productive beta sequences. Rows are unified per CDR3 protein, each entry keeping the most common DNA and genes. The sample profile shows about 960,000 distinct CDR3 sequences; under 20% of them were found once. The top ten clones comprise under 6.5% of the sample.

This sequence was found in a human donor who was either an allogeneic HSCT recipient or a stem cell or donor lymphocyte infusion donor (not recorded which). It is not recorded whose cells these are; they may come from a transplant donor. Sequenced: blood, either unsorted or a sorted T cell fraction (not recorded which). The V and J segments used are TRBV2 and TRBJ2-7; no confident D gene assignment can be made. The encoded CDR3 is CASRTFYEQYF. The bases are TGTGCCAGCAGGACTTTCTACGAGCAGTACTTC.